A selection of T cell receptor beta chains follows, all from one sample in a study of blood T cell repertoires in COVID-19. Measured with immunoSEQ multiplex PCR; TCRdb has only the in-frame clones, and not every one. The profile shows 9,000 to 15,000 clones, 75% to 90% of them singletons. Specimen: peripheral blood. Receptors originate from a human donor in a cohort sampled during active COVID-19. CDR3s include the opening cysteine and the closing phenylalanine or tryptophan. A D gene is named only where the DNA matches it firmly. Rows give clone size only sometimes, using once, few, many, or a class for an expanded clone.

abundance,len,j_gene,v_gene,d_gene,CDR3aa,CDR3nt
.,11,TRBJ2-7,TRBV23-1,.,CASSRRYEQYF,TGCGCCAGCAGTCGGAGGTACGAGCAGTACTTC
.,14,TRBJ2-1,TRBV29-1,.,CSVEEDWAIDEQFF,TGCAGCGTTGAGGAGGACTGGGCAATTGATGAGCAGTTCTTC
few,14,TRBJ2-7,TRBV7-2,TRBD1,CASSGGTGFAEQYF,TGTGCCAGCAGCGGAGGGACAGGGTTCGCCGAGCAGTACTTC
.,13,TRBJ1-2,TRBV27,TRBD1,CASSSTGGYGYTF,TGTGCCAGCAGTTCGACAGGGGGCTATGGCTACACCTTC
.,16,TRBJ2-3,TRBV5-4,TRBD1,CASTLMGQVGTDTQYF,TGTGCCAGCACCTTGATGGGACAGGTAGGCACAGATACGCAGTATTTT
.,13,TRBJ1-1,TRBV19,.,CASSTVINTEAFF,TGTGCCAGTAGTACAGTCATAAACACTGAAGCTTTCTTT
.,18,TRBJ1-5,TRBV4-1,TRBD1,CASSQEGGQVGSNQPQHF,TGCGCCAGCAGCCAAGAAGGGGGACAGGTCGGTAGCAATCAGCCCCAGCATTTT
once,13,TRBJ2-3,TRBV5-6,.,CASSTPGADTQYF,TGTGCCAGCAGTACTCCAGGGGCAGATACGCAGTATTTT
large,19,TRBJ2-7,TRBV15,TRBD2,CATSRDLIAGTSGTYEQYF,TGTGCCACCAGCAGAGATCTTATAGCCGGGACTAGCGGAACCTACGAGCAGTACTTC
.,17,TRBJ2-2,TRBV7-2,TRBD2,CASSNPGLAGRRGELFF,TGTGCCAGCAGCAATCCGGGACTAGCGGGACGACGAGGGGAGCTGTTTTTT
.,15,TRBJ2-7,TRBV19,TRBD1,CASTPGQGRSYEQYF,TGTGCCAGTACGCCGGGACAGGGACGATCCTACGAGCAGTACTTC
.,14,TRBJ2-1,TRBV2,TRBD2,CASSGREGYNEQFF,TGTGCCAGCAGTGGGCGGGAGGGCTACAATGAGCAGTTCTTC
.,14,TRBJ1-5,TRBV7-6,.,CASSHGGSNQPQHF,TGTGCCAGCAGCCACGGGGGAAGCAATCAGCCCCAGCATTTT
.,13,TRBJ2-3,TRBV5-1,TRBD1,CASSRDRVDTQYF,TGCGCCAGCAGCAGGGACAGGGTAGATACGCAGTATTTT
.,17,TRBJ1-4,TRBV5-1,.,CASSLESHLATNEKLFF,TGCGCCAGCAGCTTGGAGTCCCACCTAGCAACTAATGAAAAACTGTTTTTT
.,13,TRBJ2-7,TRBV5-1,.,CASSFPGTYEQYF,TGCGCCAGCAGCTTTCCAGGGACCTACGAGCAGTACTTC
.,15,TRBJ1-2,TRBV9,TRBD1,CASSVAPGQNYGYTF,TGTGCCAGCAGCGTAGCCCCGGGACAGAACTATGGCTACACCTTC
.,14,TRBJ1-2,TRBV19,.,CASSIRVANYGYTF,TGTGCCAGTAGTATACGGGTAGCTAACTATGGCTACACCTTC
.,13,TRBJ2-3,TRBV2,.,CASSGTGTDTQYF,TGTGCCAGCAGTGGGACAGGCACAGATACGCAGTATTTT
.,15,TRBJ1-4,TRBV6-5,TRBD1,CASRTGGIEYEKLFF,TGTGCCAGCCGGACAGGGGGGATAGAATATGAAAAACTGTTTTTT
.,17,TRBJ2-7,TRBV4-1,TRBD1,CASSQDGERTGTYEQYF,TGCGCCAGCAGCCAAGATGGCGAGCGGACAGGGACCTACGAGCAGTACTTC
.,14,TRBJ1-3,TRBV30,.,CAGYQLESGNTIYF,TGTGCCGGATACCAACTAGAATCTGGAAACACCATATATTTT
.,17,TRBJ2-2,TRBV5-1,TRBD2,CASSLVRGGAFTGELFF,TGCGCCAGCAGCTTGGTTCGCGGGGGGGCCTTTACCGGGGAGCTGTTTTTT
.,15,TRBJ2-7,TRBV25-1,TRBD2,CASSDGRASSYEQYF,TGTGCCAGCAGTGACGGGAGGGCTTCGTCCTACGAGCAGTACTTC
.,13,TRBJ2-1,TRBV12-3/TRBV12-4,.,CASSTGMDNEQFF,TGTGCCAGCAGTACCGGTATGGACAATGAGCAGTTCTTC
.,13,TRBJ1-5,TRBV3-1/TRBV3-2,.,CASSSLSNQPQHF,TGTGCCAGCAGCTCACTGAGCAATCAGCCCCAGCATTTT
.,17,TRBJ2-7,TRBV3-1/TRBV3-2,.,CASSQATAGTIGYEQYF,TGTGCCAGCAGCCAAGCAACGGCGGGGACGATAGGATACGAGCAGTACTTC
.,18,TRBJ2-3,TRBV9,.,CASSAQGGGATRADTQYF,TGTGCCAGCAGCGCCCAGGGAGGGGGAGCGACCAGGGCGGATACGCAGTATTTT
.,14,TRBJ1-2,TRBV2,TRBD1,CASSEVGQGGGYTF,TGTGCCAGCAGTGAAGTGGGACAGGGGGGTGGCTACACCTTC